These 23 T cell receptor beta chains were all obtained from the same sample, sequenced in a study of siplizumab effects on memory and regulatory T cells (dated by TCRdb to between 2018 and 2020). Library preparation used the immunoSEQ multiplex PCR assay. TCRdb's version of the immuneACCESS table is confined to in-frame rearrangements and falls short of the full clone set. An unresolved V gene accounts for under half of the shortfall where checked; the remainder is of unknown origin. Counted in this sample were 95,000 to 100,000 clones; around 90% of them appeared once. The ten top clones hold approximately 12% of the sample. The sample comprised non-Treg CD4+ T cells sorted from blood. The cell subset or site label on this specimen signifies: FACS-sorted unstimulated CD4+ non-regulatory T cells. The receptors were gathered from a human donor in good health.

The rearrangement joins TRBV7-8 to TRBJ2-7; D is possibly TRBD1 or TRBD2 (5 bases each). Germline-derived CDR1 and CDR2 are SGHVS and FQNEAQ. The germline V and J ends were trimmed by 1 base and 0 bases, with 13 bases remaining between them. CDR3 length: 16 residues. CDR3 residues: CASSLVGGSGSYEQYF. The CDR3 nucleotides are TGTGCCAGCAGCTTAGTTGGGGGTTCTGGCTCCTACGAGCAGTACTTC.

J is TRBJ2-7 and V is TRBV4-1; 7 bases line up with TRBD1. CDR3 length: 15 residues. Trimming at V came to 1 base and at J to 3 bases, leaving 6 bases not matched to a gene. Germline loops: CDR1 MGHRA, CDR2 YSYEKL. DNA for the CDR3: TGCGCCAGCAGCCAAGGAGACCGGGACAGCTACGAGCAGTACTTC. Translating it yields CASSQGDRDSYEQYF.

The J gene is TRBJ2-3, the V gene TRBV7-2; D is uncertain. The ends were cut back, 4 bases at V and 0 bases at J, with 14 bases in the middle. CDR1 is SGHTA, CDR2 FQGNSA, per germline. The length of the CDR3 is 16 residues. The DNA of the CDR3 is TGTGCCAGCAGCTCAAGGACCAGAAAAAGCACAGATACGCAGTATTTT. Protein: CASSSRTRKSTDTQYF.

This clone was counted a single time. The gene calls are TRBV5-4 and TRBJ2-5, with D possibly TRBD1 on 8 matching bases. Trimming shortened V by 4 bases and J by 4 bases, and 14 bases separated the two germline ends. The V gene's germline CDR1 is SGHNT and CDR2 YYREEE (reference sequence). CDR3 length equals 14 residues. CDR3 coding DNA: TGTGCCAGCAGCAACAGGGGGGGGCGAGAGACCCAGTACTTC. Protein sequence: CASSNRGGRETQYF.

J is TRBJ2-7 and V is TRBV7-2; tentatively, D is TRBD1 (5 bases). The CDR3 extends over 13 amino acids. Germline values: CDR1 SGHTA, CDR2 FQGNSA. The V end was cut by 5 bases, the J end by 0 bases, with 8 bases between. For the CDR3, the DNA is TGTGCCAGCAGCCGGACAAACTCCTACGAGCAGTACTTC. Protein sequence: CASSRTNSYEQYF.

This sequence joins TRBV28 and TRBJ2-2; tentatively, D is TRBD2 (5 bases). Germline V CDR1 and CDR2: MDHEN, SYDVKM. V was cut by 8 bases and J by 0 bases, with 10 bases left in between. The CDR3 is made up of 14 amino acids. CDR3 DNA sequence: TGTGCCAGCGGTACTAGGGCGAACACCGGGGAGCTGTTTTTT. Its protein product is CASGTRANTGELFF.

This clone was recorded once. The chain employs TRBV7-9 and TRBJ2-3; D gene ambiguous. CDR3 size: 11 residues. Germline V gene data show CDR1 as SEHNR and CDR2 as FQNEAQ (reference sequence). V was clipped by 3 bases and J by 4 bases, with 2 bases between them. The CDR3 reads CASSFSDTQYF. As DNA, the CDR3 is TGTGCCAGCAGCTTTTCAGATACGCAGTATTTT.

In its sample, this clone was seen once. CDR3 DNA sequence: TGCGCCAGCAGTCTGACAGTAGCGGGGGGAAACACCATATATTTT. This gives the protein CASSLTVAGGNTIYF. The rearrangement links TRBV5-1 to TRBJ1-3, with D maybe TRBD1 (5 bases). Germline V gives CDR1 SGHRS, CDR2 YFSETQ. The V end was cut by 5 bases, the J end by 4 bases, with 16 bases between. This CDR3 has 15 amino acids.

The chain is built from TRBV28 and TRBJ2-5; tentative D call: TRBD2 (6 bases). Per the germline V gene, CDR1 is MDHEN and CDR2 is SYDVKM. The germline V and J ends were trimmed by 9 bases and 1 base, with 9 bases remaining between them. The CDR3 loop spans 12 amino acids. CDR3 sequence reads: CASYSGQETQYF. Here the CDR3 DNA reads TGTGCCAGTTATAGCGGCCAAGAGACCCAGTACTTC.

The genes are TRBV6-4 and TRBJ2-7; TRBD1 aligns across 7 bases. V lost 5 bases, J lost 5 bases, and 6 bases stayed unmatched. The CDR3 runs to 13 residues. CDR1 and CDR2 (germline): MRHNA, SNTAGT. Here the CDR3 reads CASSPGTDHEQYF. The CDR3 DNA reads TGTGCCAGCAGTCCCGGGACAGACCACGAGCAGTACTTC.

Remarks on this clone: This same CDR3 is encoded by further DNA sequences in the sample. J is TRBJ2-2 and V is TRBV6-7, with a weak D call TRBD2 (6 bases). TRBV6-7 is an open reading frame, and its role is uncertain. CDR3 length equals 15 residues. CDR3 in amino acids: CATAGRKANTGELFF. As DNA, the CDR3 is TGTGCTACCGCGGGGAGAAAGGCGAACACCGGGGAGCTGTTTTTT.

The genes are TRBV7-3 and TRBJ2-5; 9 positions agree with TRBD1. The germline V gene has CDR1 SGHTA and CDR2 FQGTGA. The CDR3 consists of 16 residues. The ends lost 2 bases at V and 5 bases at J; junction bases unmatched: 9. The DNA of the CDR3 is TGTGCCAGCAGCTTAGGCACAACAGGGGGCAGGGAGACCCAGTACTTC. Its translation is CASSLGTTGGRETQYF.

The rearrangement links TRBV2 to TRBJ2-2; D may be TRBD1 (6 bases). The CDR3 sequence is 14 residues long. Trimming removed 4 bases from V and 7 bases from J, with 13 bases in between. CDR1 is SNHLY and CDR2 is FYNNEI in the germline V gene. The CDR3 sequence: CASSAMDRGGELFF. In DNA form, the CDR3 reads TGTGCCAGCAGTGCAATGGACAGAGGCGGGGAGCTGTTTTTT.

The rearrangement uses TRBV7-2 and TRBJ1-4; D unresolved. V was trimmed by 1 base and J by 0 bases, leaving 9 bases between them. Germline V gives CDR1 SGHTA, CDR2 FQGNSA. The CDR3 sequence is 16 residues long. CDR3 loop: CASSLGPDPTNEKLFF. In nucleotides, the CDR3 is TGTGCCAGCAGCTTAGGTCCAGACCCAACTAATGAAAAACTGTTTTTT.

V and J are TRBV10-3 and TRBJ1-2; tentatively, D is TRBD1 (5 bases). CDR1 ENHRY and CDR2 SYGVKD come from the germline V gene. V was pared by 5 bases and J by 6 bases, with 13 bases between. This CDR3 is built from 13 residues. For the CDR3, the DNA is TGTGCCATCAGTCCCCAGGGAACAGATGGCTACACCTTC. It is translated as CAISPQGTDGYTF.

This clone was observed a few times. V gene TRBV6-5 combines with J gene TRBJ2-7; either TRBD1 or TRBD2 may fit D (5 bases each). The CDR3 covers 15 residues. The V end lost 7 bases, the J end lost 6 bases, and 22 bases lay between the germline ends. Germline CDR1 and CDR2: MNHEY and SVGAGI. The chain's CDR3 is CASTRTWDGLGEQYF. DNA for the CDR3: TGTGCCAGCACCCGTACGTGGGACGGTTTGGGCGAGCAGTACTTC.

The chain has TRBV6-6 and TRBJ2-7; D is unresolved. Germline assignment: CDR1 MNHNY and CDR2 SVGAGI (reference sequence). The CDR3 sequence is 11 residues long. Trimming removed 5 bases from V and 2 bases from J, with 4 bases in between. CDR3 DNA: TGTGCCAGCAGTCAACCCTACGAGCAGTACTTC. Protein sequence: CASSQPYEQYF.

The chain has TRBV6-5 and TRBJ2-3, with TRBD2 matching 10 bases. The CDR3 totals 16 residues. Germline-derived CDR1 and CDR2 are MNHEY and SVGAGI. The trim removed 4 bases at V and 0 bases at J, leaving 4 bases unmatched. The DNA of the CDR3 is TGTGCCAGCAGTTTGTCGACTAGCGGGAGCACAGATACGCAGTATTTT. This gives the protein CASSLSTSGSTDTQYF.

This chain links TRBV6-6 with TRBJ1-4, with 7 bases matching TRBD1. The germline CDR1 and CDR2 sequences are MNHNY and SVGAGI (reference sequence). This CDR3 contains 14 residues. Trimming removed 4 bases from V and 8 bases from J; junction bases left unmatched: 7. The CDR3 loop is CASSSEGAGEKLFF. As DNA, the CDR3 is TGTGCCAGCAGTTCAGAGGGGGCTGGGGAAAAACTGTTTTTT.

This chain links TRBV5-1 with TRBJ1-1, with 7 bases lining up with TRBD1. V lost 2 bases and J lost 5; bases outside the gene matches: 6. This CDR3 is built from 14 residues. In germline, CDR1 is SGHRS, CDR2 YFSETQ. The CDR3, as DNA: TGCGCCAGCAGCTTTACCCAGGGGGAGACTGAAGCTTTCTTT. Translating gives CASSFTQGETEAFF.

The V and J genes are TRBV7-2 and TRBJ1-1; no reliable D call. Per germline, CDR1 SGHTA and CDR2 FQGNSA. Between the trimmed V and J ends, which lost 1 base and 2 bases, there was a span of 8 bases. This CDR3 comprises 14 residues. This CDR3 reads CASSLGYRNTEAFF. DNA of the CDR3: TGTGCCAGCAGCTTAGGGTACAGAAACACTGAAGCTTTCTTT. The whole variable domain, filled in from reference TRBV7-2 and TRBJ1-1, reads GAGVSQSPSNKVTEKGKDVELRCDPISGHTALYWYRQSLGQGLEFLIYFQGNSAPDKSGLPSDRFSAERTGGSVSTLTIQRTQQEDSAVYLCASSLGYRNTEAFFGQGTRLTVV.

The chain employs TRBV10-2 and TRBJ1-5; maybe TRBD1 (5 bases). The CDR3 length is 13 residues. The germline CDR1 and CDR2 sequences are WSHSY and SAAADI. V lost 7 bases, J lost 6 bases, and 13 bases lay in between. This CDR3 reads CASTSGGGQPQHF. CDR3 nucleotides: TGCGCCAGCACCTCCGGGGGGGGTCAGCCCCAGCATTTT.

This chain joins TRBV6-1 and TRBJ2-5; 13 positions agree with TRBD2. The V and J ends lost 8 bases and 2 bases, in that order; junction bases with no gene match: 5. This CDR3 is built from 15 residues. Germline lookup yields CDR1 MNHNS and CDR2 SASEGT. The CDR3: CASDRLAGGQETQYF. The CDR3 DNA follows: TGTGCCAGCGACAGACTAGCGGGGGGACAAGAGACCCAGTACTTC.